Below, 31 T cell receptor beta chains from the same sample are listed, as sequenced in a study of breast tumors, draining lymph nodes, adjacent tissues. TCRdb used MiXCR to reprocess the multiplex PCR reads, holding one entry per CDR3 protein. The sample records around 66,000 distinct CDR3 sequences, roughly two fifths being singletons. Sequenced: breast tumor tissue. The source of these receptors is a female donor with breast cancer. Some clones in this sample may be carry-over from other donors' samples.

In this sample, this clonotype turned up once. V and J are TRBV2 and TRBJ2-2; D gene uncertain. V lost 5 bases, J lost 4 bases, and 8 bases lay in between. Germline V gives CDR1 SNHLY, CDR2 FYNNEI. This CDR3 comprises 13 residues. The CDR3 is CASSWLPTGELFF. The CDR3 DNA is TGTGCCAGCAGTTGGCTACCCACCGGGGAGCTGTTTTTT.

The chain uses TRBV24-1 and TRBJ1-1; D remains ambiguous. V gave up 9 bases and J gave up 12 bases, with 22 bases separating them. The germline CDR1 and CDR2 sequences are KGHDR and SFDVKD. This CDR3 comprises 13 residues. Written as DNA, the CDR3 is TGTGCCACCCGGGCCAGTCTAGTCGGGGAAACTTTCTTT. This encodes CATRASLVGETFF.

The chain joins TRBV4-2 to TRBJ2-5; D is perhaps TRBD1 (6 bases). Between the trimmed V and J ends, which lost 4 bases and 1 base, there was a span of 13 bases. The CDR3 totals 15 residues. In germline, CDR1 is LGHNA, CDR2 YNFKEQ. Written as DNA, the CDR3 is TGTGCCAGCAGCCTAGGTGTCAGGGGCCAAGAGACCCAGTACTTC. It codes for CASSLGVRGQETQYF.

This clonotype was observed at least ten times. Germline is not matched at one junction end, which may reflect a read error. This rearrangement joins TRBV20-1 to TRBJ2-1, with TRBD2 matching 9 bases. The germline CDR1 and CDR2 sequences are DFQATT and SNEGSKA (reference sequence). CDR3 length: 14 amino acids. The CDR3 coding sequence is TGCAGTGCTCTAGCGGGAAGCTCCTACACTGAGCAGTTCTTC. Amino acid sequence: CSALAGSSYTEQFF.

This chain connects TRBV19 to TRBJ2-6; 8 bases map to TRBD1. Germline CDR1 reads LNHDA; CDR2 reads SQIVND (reference sequence). Trimming removed 2 bases from V and 4 bases from J; junction bases left unmatched: 4. The CDR3 totals 16 residues. CDR3 sequence (DNA): TGTGCCAGTAGTATACAGGGGGCAACAGGGGCCAACGTCCTGACTTTC. This sequence encodes CASSIQGATGANVLTF. Filled out from reference TRBV19 and TRBJ2-6, the complete variable domain reads DGGITQSPKYLFRKEGQNVTLSCEQNLNHDAMYWYRQDPGQGLRLIYYSQIVNDFQKGDIAEGYSVSREKKESFPLTVTSAQKNPTAFYLCASSIQGATGANVLTFGAGSRLTVL.

The V gene is TRBV20-1, the J gene TRBJ2-1, with no clear D. This CDR3 spans 8 amino acids. V dropped 6 bases and J dropped 11 bases, with 5 bases sitting between them. Germline CDR1 DFQATT, CDR2 SNEGSKA (reference sequence). The CDR3 is CSARKQFF. In nucleotides, the CDR3 is TGCAGTGCGAGAAAGCAGTTCTTC.

A word on this clonotype: Since a much larger clone is just one base distant, this may be a read error. The chain combines TRBV6-1 with TRBJ2-7; weak D call: TRBD2 (6 bases). Trimming shortened V by 6 bases and J by 9 bases, and 27 bases separated the two germline ends. The length of the CDR3 is 16 residues. From germline, CDR1 is MNHNS and CDR2 SASEGT. The chain's CDR3 is CASSQTWDGHPEGQYF. The CDR3 region has the DNA TGTGCCAGCAGCCAAACCTGGGACGGGCACCCGGAGGGGCAGTACTTC.

On this clonotype: This may arise from a read error, as a much more abundant clone is one base away. The rearrangement links TRBV5-5 to TRBJ1-2; D call uncertain. V was clipped by 4 bases and J by 6 bases, with 13 bases between them. The germline CDR1 and CDR2 sequences are SGHKS and YYEKEE (reference sequence). The CDR3 loop spans 13 amino acids. The CDR3 nucleotides read TGTGCCAGCAGCATTGAATCCCCCCATGGCTACACCTTC. It yields the protein CASSIESPHGYTF.

The sample holds many counts of this clonotype. This chain links TRBV5-1 with TRBJ1-5; D gene unclear. Between the trimmed V and J ends, which lost 4 bases and 2 bases, there was a span of 13 bases. Germline assignment: CDR1 SGHRS and CDR2 YFSETQ. CDR3 length: 15 amino acids. The CDR3 loop is CASSLSGGGNQPQHF. In nucleotides, the CDR3 is TGCGCCAGCAGCCTCTCTGGCGGGGGCAATCAGCCCCAGCATTTT.

This clonotype was observed a single time. The chain carries TRBV20-1 and TRBJ2-1; D is tentatively TRBD1 or TRBD2 (5 bases each). This CDR3 has 15 amino acids. V was pared by 2 bases and J by 6 bases, with 17 bases between. CDR1 is DFQATT, CDR2 SNEGSKA, per germline (reference sequence). CDR3 sequence: CSARTDWGLTNEQFF. CDR3 DNA: TGCAGTGCTAGAACGGACTGGGGGTTGACCAATGAGCAGTTCTTC.

To note about this clonotype: It is unclear where the CDR3 begins or ends on the DNA, so no DNA is shown, and the CDR3 is as TCRdb lists it. The chain has TRBV10-3 and TRBJ2-1; TRBD2 was called by the table and not checked on the DNA. The CDR3 is made up of 23 amino acids, end residues included. Germline V gene data show CDR1 as ENHRY and CDR2 as SYGVKD. The CDR3 loop is CAISIYLCSVEVAGGPSYNEQFF.

This clonotype was observed a few times. The chain recombines TRBV7-9 with TRBJ1-4; TRBD1 aligns across 9 bases. The V gene's germline CDR1 is SEHNR and CDR2 FQNEAQ (reference sequence). The length of the CDR3 is 16 residues. Unmatched junction bases numbered 6, after V lost 2 bases and J lost 5 bases. The CDR3 here is CASSLRQGGYNEKLFF. CDR3 nucleotides: TGTGCCAGCAGCTTACGACAGGGGGGTTACAATGAAAAACTGTTTTTT.

The genes are TRBV7-9 and TRBJ1-1; D uncertain. Germline loops: CDR1 SEHNR, CDR2 FQNEAQ (reference sequence). Trimming stripped 5 bases from V and 6 bases from J, with 19 bases between. The CDR3 is 15 residues long. In nucleotides, the CDR3 is TGTGCCAGCAGCCGTGTACTGGGTAGGTCAGCTGAAGCTTTCTTT. Translated: CASSRVLGRSAEAFF.

This clonotype appeared many times. This chain connects TRBV12-3 or TRBV12-4 to TRBJ1-4, with 9 bases aligning to TRBD1. Trimming removed 6 bases from V and 8 bases from J; junction bases left unmatched: 10. This CDR3 spans 15 amino acids. The CDR3 reads CASSINRGRGEKLFF. The DNA of the CDR3 is TGTGCCAGCAGCATCAACAGGGGGCGGGGAGAAAAACTGTTTTTT.

The chain carries TRBV7-2 and TRBJ2-2; TRBD2 agrees at 12 bases. The CDR3 is made up of 17 amino acids. V trimming: 5 bases; J trimming: 7 bases; junction bases outside the gene matches: 11. Germline CDR1 is SGHTA and CDR2 is FQGNSA. The CDR3 reads CASSRDGLAGWVGELFF. Here the CDR3 DNA reads TGTGCCAGCAGCAGAGACGGACTAGCGGGATGGGTCGGGGAGCTGTTTTTT.

This clonotype was counted ten times or more. The rearrangement joins TRBV5-8 to TRBJ1-2, with 7 bases lining up with TRBD1. V was pared by 2 bases and J by 4 bases, with 8 bases of the junction left unmatched. This CDR3 spans 15 amino acids. Germline V gives CDR1 SGHTS, CDR2 YDEGEE. Written as DNA, the CDR3 is TGTGCCAGCAGCTTTAGGGACAGCTCACTCTATGGCTACACCTTC. As protein: CASSFRDSSLYGYTF.

This clonotype was seen ten or more times. V is TRBV19 and J is TRBJ2-5; D is possibly TRBD1 (5 bases). The ends were cut back, 4 bases at V and 4 bases at J, with 16 bases in the middle. The CDR3 totals 15 residues. Germline V lookup: CDR1 LNHDA, CDR2 SQIVND (reference sequence). The CDR3 coding sequence is TGTGCCAGTAGTAGGGCCCACGGAAGGGGAGAGACCCAGTACTTC. As protein: CASSRAHGRGETQYF.

This clonotype has at least ten counts. V gene TRBV7-9 combines with J gene TRBJ2-3; 7 positions match TRBD2. Germline-derived CDR1 and CDR2 are SEHNR and FQNEAQ (reference sequence). V gave up 6 bases and J gave up 6 bases; unmatched junction bases: 18. There are 17 residues in the CDR3. For the CDR3, the DNA is TGTGCCAGCAGACTCCCTTACTGGGACTACCATGTGGATACGCAGTATTTT. Encoded protein: CASRLPYWDYHVDTQYF.

There are many counts of this clonotype. This rearrangement joins TRBV6-1 to TRBJ1-6, with 11 bases identical to TRBD1. The length of the CDR3 is 15 residues. Germline V gives CDR1 MNHNS, CDR2 SASEGT. Trimming at V came to 6 bases and at J to 7 bases, leaving 5 bases not matched to a gene. For the CDR3, the DNA is TGTGCCAGCAGAACAGGGACAGGGGGGAATTCACCCCTCCACTTT. The encoded protein is CASRTGTGGNSPLHF.

The chain carries TRBV7-2 and TRBJ2-2; a weak D match, TRBD1 (6 bases). The assigned J gene may be wrong: the sequence end matches TRBJ1-4 better. Germline V gene data show CDR1 as SGHTA and CDR2 as FQGNSA. The CDR3 is 19 residues long. The CDR3 sequence: CASSRTPQTSGGRDEKLFF. As DNA, the CDR3 is TGTGCCAGCAGCCGAACACCTCAGACTAGCGGGGGCAGGGATGAAAAACTGTTTTTT.

This clonotype was observed at least ten times. The chain couples TRBV11-1 to TRBJ2-2, with D maybe TRBD2 (6 bases). The ends were cut back, 5 bases at V and 6 bases at J, with 7 bases in the middle. The CDR3 contains 12 residues. Germline CDR1 SGHAT, CDR2 FQDESV (reference sequence). The CDR3 sequence: CASSPGAGELFF. The CDR3, as DNA: TGTGCCAGCAGCCCGGGGGCCGGGGAGCTGTTTTTT.

This clonotype was recorded only once. This CDR3 is missing its conserved last phenylalanine or tryptophan, likely due to a read error. The chain has TRBV5-4 and TRBJ2-1; D is perhaps TRBD1 (6 bases). Germline assignment: CDR1 SGHNT and CDR2 YYREEE (reference sequence). Trimming stripped 4 bases from V and 7 bases from J, with 15 bases between. The CDR3 spans 14 residues. In DNA form, the CDR3 reads TGTGCCAGCAGCCTGGGGACAACGCCAAATGAGCAGTTCCTC. Protein: CASSLGTTPNEQFL.

This clonotype was found many times. This chain links TRBV2 with TRBJ2-2, with no clear D. The CDR3 consists of 15 residues. CDR1 is SNHLY and CDR2 is FYNNEI in the germline V gene. V lost 2 bases to trimming and J lost 2 bases, with 9 bases between them. CDR3 region: CASSEPPTNTGELFF. CDR3 DNA sequence: TGTGCCAGCAGTGAACCACCTACAAACACCGGGGAGCTGTTTTTT.

This clonotype has a handful of counts. The chain recombines TRBV18 with TRBJ2-1; 13 positions match TRBD2. CDR3 size: 14 residues. Losses at the gene ends were 4 bases for V and 10 bases for J; bases not matched to a gene: 4. Germline V gives CDR1 KGHSH, CDR2 LQKENI. CDR3 DNA: TGTGCCAGCTCACGGACTAGCGGGAGCTGGGAGCAGTTCTTC. This sequence encodes CASSRTSGSWEQFF.

This clonotype was observed a few times. The chain has TRBV12-5 and TRBJ2-2; 11 bases match TRBD2. The CDR3 is 18 amino acids. Germline V gene sequence: CDR1 LGHNT, CDR2 FRNRAP. Unmatched junction bases numbered 9, after V lost 3 bases and J lost 3 bases. The CDR3 protein is CASGFPRLAGRYTGELFF. CDR3 nucleotides: TGTGCTAGTGGTTTCCCCCGACTAGCGGGACGGTACACCGGGGAGCTGTTTTTT.

This chain uses TRBV7-2 with TRBJ1-1, with no clear D. The length of the CDR3 is 12 residues. V lost 5 bases and J lost 2, with 6 bases in between. Germline loops: CDR1 SGHTA, CDR2 FQGNSA. CDR3 in DNA: TGTGCCAGCAGCACCTATAACACTGAAGCTTTCTTT. Residues: CASSTYNTEAFF. The variable domain in full, with the rest retrieved from reference TRBV7-2 and TRBJ1-1, is GAGVSQSPSNKVTEKGKDVELRCDPISGHTALYWYRQSLGQGLEFLIYFQGNSAPDKSGLPSDRFSAERTGGSVSTLTIQRTQQEDSAVYLCASSTYNTEAFFGQGTRLTVV.

The chain joins TRBV24-1 to TRBJ2-1, with 10 bases matching TRBD2. The CDR3 extends over 19 amino acids. CDR1 and CDR2 from the germline V gene are KGHDR and SFDVKD. V gave up 0 bases and J gave up 4 bases; unmatched junction bases: 11. The CDR3 loop is CATSDLGGAGGPSYNEQFF. The CDR3, as DNA: TGTGCCACCAGTGATTTGGGTGGAGCGGGGGGGCCCTCGTACAATGAGCAGTTCTTC.

This sequence joins TRBV11-2 and TRBJ2-2; 7 bases map to TRBD2. Germline V gene sequence: CDR1 SGHAT, CDR2 FQNNGV. The CDR3 sequence is 15 residues long. V lost 5 bases, J lost 7 bases, and 10 bases stayed unmatched. The CDR3 nucleotides are TGTGCCAGCAGCCCATCGGCTAGCGGATACGGGGAGCTGTTTTTT. Translation: CASSPSASGYGELFF.

CDR3 amino acids: CSVRQGETDTQYF. CDR3 DNA sequence: TGCAGCGTTAGACAGGGGGAAACAGATACGCAGTATTTT. This chain joins TRBV29-1 and TRBJ2-3, with TRBD1 matching 9 bases. The V gene's germline CDR1 is SQVTM and CDR2 ANQGSEA. The CDR3 runs to 13 residues. V trimming: 5 bases; J trimming: 3 bases; junction bases outside the gene matches: 3.

J is TRBJ2-7 and V is TRBV15, with D perhaps matching TRBD2 (5 bases). The CDR3 runs to 18 residues. Germline lookup yields CDR1 LNHNV and CDR2 YYDKDF (reference sequence). V was shortened by 1 base and J by 12 bases, with 31 bases between the two germline ends. The CDR3 nucleotides are TGTGCCACCAGCAGAGTTAGGGCCAGCCAAGATATCGGGGATCATCTGTACTTC. Its translation is CATSRVRASQDIGDHLYF.

This clonotype was seen at least ten times. This chain joins TRBV12-3 or TRBV12-4 and TRBJ1-2; no reliable D call. The V and J ends lost 3 bases and 2 bases respectively, with 10 bases between them. This CDR3 has 14 amino acids. This CDR3 reads CASSFEGLNYGYTF. CDR3 sequence (DNA): TGTGCCAGCAGTTTTGAAGGTCTCAACTATGGCTACACCTTC.